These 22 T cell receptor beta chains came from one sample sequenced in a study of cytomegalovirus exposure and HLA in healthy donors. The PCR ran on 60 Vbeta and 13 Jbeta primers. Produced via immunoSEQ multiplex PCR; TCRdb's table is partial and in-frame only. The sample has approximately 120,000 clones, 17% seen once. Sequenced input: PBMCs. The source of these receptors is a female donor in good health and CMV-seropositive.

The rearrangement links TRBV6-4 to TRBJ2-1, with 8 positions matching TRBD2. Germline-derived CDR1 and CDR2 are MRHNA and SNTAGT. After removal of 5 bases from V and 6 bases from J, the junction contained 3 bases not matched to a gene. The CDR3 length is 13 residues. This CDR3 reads CASSTGTSNEQFF. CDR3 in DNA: TGTGCCAGCAGTACCGGGACTAGCAATGAGCAGTTCTTC.

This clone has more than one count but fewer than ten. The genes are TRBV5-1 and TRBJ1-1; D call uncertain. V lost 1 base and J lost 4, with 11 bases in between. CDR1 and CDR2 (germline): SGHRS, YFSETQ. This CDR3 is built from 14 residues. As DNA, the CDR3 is TGCGCCAGCAGCTTGTCTCCAGAGGCCACTGAAGCTTTCTTT. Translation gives CASSLSPEATEAFF. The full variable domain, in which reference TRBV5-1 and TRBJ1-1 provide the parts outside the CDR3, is KAGVTQTPRYLIKTRGQQVTLSCSPISGHRSVSWYQQTPGQGLQFLFEYFSETQRNKGNFPGRFSGRQFSNSRSEMNVSTLELGDSALYLCASSLSPEATEAFFGQGTRLTVV.

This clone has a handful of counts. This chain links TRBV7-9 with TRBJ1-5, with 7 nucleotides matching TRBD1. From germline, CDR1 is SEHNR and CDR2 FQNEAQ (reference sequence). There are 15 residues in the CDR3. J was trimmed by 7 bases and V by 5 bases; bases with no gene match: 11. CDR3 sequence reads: CASSATGPGRQPQHF. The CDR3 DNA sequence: TGTGCCAGCAGCGCGACAGGGCCGGGAAGACAGCCCCAGCATTTT. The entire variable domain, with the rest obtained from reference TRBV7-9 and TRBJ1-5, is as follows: DTGVSQNPRHKITKRGQNVTFRCDPISEHNRLYWYRQTLGQGPEFLTYFQNEAQLEKSRLLSDRFSAERPKGSFSTLEIQRTEQGDSAMYLCASSATGPGRQPQHFGDGTRLSIL.

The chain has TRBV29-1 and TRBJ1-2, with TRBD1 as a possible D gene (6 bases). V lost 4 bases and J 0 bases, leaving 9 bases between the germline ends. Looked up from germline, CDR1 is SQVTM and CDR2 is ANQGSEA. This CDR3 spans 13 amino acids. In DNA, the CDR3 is TGCAGCGTTGGGACAGAAACTAACTATGGCTACACCTTC. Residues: CSVGTETNYGYTF.

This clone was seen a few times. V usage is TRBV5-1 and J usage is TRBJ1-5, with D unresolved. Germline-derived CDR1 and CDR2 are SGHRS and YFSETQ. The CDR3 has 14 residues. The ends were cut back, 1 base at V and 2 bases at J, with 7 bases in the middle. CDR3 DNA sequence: TGCGCCAGCAGCTTGAGAGGCGGCAATCAGCCCCAGCATTTT. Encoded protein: CASSLRGGNQPQHF.

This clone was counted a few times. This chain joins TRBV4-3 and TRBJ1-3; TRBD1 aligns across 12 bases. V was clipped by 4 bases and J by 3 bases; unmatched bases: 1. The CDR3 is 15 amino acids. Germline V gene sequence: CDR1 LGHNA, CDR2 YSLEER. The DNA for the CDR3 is TGCGCCAGCAGCCGGGACAGGGGGCTTGGAAACACCATATATTTT. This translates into CASSRDRGLGNTIYF.

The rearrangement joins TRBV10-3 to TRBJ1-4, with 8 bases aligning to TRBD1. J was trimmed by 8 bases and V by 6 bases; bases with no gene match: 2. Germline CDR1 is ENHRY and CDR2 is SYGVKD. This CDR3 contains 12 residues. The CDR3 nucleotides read TGTGCCATCAGCCGGACAGGGGAAAAACTGTTTTTT. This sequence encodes CAISRTGEKLFF.

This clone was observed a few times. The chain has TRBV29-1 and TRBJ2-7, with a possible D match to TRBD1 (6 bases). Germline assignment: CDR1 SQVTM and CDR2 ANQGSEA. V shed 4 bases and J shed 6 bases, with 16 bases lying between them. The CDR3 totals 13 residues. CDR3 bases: TGCAGCGTTGTTGTCAGGGGTCCCCTCGAGCAGTACTTC. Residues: CSVVVRGPLEQYF.

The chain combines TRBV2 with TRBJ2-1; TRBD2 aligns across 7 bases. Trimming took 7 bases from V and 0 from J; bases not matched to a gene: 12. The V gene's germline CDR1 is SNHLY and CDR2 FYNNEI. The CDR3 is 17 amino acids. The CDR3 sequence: CASTGEGGSSSYNEQFF. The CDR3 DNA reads TGTGCCAGCACCGGGGAGGGAGGTTCTAGCTCCTACAATGAGCAGTTCTTC.

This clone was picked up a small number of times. The CDR3 DNA is TGTGCCAGCAGCAAACAGGGAGGGACGGAGCCCCAGCATTTT. Protein: CASSKQGGTEPQHF. The V and J genes are TRBV5-4 and TRBJ1-5; D perhaps matches TRBD1 (6 bases). This CDR3 is built from 14 residues. Trimming left V 4 bases short and J 8 bases short, with 16 bases between. Germline CDR1 is SGHNT and CDR2 is YYREEE (reference sequence).

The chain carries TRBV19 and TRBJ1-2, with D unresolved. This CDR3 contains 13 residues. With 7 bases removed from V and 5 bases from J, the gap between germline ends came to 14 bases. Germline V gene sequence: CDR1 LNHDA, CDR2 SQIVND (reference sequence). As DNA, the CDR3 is TGTGCCAGTACCCGGGTGGCGGGGTATGGCTACACCTTC. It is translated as CASTRVAGYGYTF.

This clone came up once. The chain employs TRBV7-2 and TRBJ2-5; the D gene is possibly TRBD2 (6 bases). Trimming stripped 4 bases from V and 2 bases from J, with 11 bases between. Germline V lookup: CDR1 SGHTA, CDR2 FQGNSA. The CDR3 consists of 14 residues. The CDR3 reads CASSYQAGQETQYF. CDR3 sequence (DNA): TGTGCCAGCAGCTACCAAGCGGGTCAAGAGACCCAGTACTTC.

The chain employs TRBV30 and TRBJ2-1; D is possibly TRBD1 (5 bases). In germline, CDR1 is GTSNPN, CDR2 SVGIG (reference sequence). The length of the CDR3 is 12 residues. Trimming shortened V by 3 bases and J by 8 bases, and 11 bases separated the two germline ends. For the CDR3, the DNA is TGTGCCTGGAGCCATAAAGGGGATGAGCAGTTCTTC. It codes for CAWSHKGDEQFF.

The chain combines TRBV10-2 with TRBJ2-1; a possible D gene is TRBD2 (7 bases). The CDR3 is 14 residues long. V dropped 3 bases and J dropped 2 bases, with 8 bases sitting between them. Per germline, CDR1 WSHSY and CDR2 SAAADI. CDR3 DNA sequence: TGCGCCAGCAGTGAAGGGGGGGCCTACAATGAGCAGTTCTTC. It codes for CASSEGGAYNEQFF.

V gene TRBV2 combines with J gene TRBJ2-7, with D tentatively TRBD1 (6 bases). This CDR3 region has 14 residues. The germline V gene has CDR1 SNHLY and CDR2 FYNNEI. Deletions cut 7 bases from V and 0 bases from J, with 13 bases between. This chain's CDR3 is CASTRDIDSYEQYF. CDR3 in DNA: TGTGCCAGCACACGGGACATAGACTCCTACGAGCAGTACTTC.

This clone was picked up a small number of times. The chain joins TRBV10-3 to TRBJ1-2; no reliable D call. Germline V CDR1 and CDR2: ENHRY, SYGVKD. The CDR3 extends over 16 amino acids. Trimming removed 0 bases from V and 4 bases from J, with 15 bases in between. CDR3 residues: CAISESPVAAIYGYTF. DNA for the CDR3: TGTGCCATCAGTGAGTCCCCAGTGGCAGCGATCTATGGCTACACCTTC.

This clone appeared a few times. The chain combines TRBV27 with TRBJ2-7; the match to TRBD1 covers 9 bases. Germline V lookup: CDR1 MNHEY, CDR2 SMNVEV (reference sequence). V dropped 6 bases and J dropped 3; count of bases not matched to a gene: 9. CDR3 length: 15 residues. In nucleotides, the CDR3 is TGTGCCAGCAGCCGAACCGGGACAGGGAACTACGAGCAGTACTTC. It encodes CASSRTGTGNYEQYF.

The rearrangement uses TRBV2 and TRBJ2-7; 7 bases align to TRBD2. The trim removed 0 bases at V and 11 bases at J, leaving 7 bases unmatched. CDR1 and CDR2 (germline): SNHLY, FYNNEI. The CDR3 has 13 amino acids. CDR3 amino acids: CASSEAGGGEEYF. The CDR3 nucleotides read TGTGCCAGCAGTGAAGCGGGGGGGGGAGAGGAGTACTTC.

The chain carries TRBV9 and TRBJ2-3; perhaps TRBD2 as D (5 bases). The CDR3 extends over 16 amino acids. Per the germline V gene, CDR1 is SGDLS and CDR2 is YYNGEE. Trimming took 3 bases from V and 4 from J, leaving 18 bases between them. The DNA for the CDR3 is TGTGCCAGCAGCGGGCTTTGGAGGCCAGGCGCAGATACGCAGTATTTT. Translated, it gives CASSGLWRPGADTQYF.

Here the CDR3 DNA reads TGTGCCAGCAGTGTTGTATCAGAGCGTTACCTCTCCTACGAGCAGTACTTC. Translating it yields CASSVVSERYLSYEQYF. V and J are TRBV2 and TRBJ2-7; D ambiguous. There are 17 residues in the CDR3. Trimming cost V 4 bases and J 0 bases, with 19 bases left between them. In germline, CDR1 is SNHLY, CDR2 FYNNEI.

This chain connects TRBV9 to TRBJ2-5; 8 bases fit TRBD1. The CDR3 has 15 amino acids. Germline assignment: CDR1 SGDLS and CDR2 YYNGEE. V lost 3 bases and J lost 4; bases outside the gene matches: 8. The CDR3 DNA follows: TGTGCCAGCAGCGGAAATACAGGGGGAGGAGAGACCCAGTACTTC. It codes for CASSGNTGGGETQYF.

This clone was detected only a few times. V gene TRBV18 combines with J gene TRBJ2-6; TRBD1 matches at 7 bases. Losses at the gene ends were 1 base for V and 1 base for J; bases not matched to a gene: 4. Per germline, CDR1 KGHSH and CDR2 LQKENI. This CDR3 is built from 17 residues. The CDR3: CASSPRDRESGANVLTF. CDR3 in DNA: TGTGCCAGCTCACCACGTGACAGGGAGTCTGGGGCCAACGTCCTGACTTTC.